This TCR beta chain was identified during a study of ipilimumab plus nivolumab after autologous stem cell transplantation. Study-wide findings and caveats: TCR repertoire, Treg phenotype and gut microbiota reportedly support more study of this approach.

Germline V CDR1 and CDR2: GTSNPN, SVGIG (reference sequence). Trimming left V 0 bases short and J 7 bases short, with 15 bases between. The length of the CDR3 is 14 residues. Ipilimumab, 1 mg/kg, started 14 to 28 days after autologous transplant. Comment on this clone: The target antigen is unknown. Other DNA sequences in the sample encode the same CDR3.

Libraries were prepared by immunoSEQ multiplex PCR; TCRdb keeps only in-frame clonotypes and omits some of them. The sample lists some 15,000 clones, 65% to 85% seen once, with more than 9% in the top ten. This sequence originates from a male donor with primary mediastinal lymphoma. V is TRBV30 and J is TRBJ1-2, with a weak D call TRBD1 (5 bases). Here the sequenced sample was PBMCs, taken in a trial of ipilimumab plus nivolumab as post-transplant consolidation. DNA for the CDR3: TGTGCCTGGAGTGTAGGGGACCGGGTCGGTGGCTACACCTTC. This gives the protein CAWSVGDRVGGYTF.